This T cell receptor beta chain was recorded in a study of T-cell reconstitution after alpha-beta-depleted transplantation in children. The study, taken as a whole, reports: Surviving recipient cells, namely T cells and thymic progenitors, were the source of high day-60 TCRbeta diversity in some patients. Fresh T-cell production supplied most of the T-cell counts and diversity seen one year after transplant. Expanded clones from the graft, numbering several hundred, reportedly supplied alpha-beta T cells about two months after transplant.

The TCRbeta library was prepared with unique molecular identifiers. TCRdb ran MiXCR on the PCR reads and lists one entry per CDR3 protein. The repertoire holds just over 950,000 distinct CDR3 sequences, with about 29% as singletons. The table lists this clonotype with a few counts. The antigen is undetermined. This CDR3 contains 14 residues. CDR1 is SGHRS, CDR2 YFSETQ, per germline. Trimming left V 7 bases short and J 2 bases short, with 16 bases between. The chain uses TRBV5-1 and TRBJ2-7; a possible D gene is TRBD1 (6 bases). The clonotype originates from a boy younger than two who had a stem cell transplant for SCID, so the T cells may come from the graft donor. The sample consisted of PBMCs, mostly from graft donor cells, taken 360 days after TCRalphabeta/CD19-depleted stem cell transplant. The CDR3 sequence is CASAPTGGPYEQYF. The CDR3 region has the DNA TGCGCCAGCGCACCGACAGGTGGACCCTACGAGCAGTACTTC.